Here is one T cell receptor beta chain with its context. Its matching antigen is unknown. The germline V gene has CDR1 SQVTM and CDR2 ANQGSEA. This CDR3 region has 12 residues. Blood was drawn once per donor, and each sample measured 2 to 2.5 ml. It was from whole blood, with no T cell sorting, that total RNA was isolated. This sample is part of a study of monozygotic twins with inflammatory bowel disease. Each sample's cDNA came from eight separate reactions. Reanalyzing the 5' RACE reads, TCRdb keeps one entry per CDR3 protein, without DNA. The sample features around 380,000 distinct CDR3 sequences, with more than 2% in its top ten. Study-wide points: Healthy co-twins had higher TCRbeta inverse Simpson diversity than their IBD twins.

This receptor was obtained from a human donor with ulcerative colitis or Crohn's disease, or a healthy co-twin of an affected twin (not recorded which). The source material was blood. The chain recombines TRBV29-1 with TRBJ1-1; TCRdb returns TRBD1, unconfirmable since there is no DNA. The CDR3 reads CSVARPHQQAFF.